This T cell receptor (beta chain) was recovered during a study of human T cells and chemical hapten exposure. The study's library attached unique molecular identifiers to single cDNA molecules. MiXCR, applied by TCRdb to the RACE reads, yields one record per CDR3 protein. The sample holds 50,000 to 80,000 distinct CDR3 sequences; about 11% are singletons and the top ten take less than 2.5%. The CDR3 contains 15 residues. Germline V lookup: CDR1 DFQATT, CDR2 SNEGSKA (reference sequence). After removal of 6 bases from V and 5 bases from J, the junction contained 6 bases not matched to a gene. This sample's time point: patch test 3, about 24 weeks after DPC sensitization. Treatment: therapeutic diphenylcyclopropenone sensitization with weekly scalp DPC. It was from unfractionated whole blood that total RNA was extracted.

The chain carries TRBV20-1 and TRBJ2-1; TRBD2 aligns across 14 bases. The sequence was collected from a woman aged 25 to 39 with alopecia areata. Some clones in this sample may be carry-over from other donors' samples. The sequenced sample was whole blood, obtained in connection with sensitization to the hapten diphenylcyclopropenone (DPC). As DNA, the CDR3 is TGCAGTGCACCGGAGGGACTAGCGGGGGACAATGAGCAGTTCTTC. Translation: CSAPEGLAGDNEQFF.